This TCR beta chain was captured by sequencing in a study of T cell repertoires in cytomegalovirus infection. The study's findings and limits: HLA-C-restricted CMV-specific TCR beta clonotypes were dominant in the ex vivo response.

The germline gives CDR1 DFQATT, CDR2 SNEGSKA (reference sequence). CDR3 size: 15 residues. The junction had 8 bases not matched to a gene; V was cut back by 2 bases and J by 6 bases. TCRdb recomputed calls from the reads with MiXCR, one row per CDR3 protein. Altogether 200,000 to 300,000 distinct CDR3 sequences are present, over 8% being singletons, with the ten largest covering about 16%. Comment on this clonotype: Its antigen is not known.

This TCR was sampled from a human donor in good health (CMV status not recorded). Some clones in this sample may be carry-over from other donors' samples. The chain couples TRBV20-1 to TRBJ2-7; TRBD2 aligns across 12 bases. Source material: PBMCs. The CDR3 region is CSARPRTSGIIEQYF. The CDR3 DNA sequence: TGCAGTGCTAGACCACGGACTAGCGGGATTATCGAGCAGTACTTC.